This T cell receptor (beta chain) was recovered during a study of T cells after yellow fever vaccination. Overall study context: Fractions of low cell number were prepared using SMART-Seq v4 Ultra Low Input. General study points: Within FACS-sorted repertoires, abundant clonotypes contaminating from the bulk population could be present. Reappearing after the booster were most of the clones from primary vaccination (roughly 96% CD4, 88% CD8).

TCR cDNA, made by 5'RACE template switching, carried an added universal primer site and UMIs. TCRdb fed the 5' RACE reads into MiXCR, producing one record per CDR3 protein. Of a few hundred thousand distinct CDR3 sequences in the sample, approximately 16% were seen once. The length of the CDR3 is 15 residues. The V gene lost 4 bases and the J gene lost 2 bases, with 10 bases spanning the gap. Germline V gives CDR1 SGHKS, CDR2 YYEKEE (reference sequence). Only a few counts were recorded for this clonotype. The antigen remains unidentified. The V call is TRBV5-5, the J call TRBJ2-6; D is possibly TRBD1 (6 bases). The sequence derives from a man aged 18 to 35 who received the YFV17D yellow fever vaccine. Sequenced material: PBMCs, taken around 5 days after the first yellow fever vaccination. The CDR3: CASSPTGPGANVLTF. CDR3 nucleotides: TGTGCCAGCAGCCCAACAGGGCCTGGGGCCAACGTCCTGACTTTC.